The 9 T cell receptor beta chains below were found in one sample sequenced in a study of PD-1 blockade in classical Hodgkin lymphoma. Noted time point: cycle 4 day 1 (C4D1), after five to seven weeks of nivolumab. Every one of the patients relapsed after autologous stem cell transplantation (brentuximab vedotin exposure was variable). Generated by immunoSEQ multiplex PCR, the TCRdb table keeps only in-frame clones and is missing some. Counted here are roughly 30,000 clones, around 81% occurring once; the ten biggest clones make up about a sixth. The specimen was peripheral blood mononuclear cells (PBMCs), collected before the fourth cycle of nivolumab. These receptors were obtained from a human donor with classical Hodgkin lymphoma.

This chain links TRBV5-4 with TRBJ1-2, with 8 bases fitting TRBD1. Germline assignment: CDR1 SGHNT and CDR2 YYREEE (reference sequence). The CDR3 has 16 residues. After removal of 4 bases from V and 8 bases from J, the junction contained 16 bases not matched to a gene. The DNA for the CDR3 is TGTGCCAGCAGCCAAGATCCCTGGGGACAGGTCGGGGGCTACACCTTC. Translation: CASSQDPWGQVGGYTF. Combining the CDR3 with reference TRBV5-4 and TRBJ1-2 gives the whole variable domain ETGVTQSPTHLIKTRGQQVTLRCSSQSGHNTVSWYQQALGQGPQFIFQYYREEENGRGNFPPRFSGLQFPNYSSELNVNALELDDSALYLCASSQDPWGQVGGYTFGSGTRLTVV.

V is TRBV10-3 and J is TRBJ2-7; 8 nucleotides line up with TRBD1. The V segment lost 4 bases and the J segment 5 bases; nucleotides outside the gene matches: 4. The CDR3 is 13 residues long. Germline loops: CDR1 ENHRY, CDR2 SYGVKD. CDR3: CAISGQGNDEQYF. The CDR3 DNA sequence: TGTGCCATCAGTGGACAGGGGAACGACGAGCAGTACTTC.

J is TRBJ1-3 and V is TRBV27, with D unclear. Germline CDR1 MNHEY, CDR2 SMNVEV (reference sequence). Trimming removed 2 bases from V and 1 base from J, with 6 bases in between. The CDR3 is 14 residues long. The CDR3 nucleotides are TGTGCCAGCAGTTTACTGGGGTCTGGAAACACCATATATTTT. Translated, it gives CASSLLGSGNTIYF.

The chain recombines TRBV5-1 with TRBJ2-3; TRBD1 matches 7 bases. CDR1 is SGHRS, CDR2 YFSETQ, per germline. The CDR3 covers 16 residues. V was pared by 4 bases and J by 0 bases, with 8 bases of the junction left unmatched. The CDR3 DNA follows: TGCGCCAGCAGCGCACAGGGGTCCTCTAGCACAGATACGCAGTATTTT. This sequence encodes CASSAQGSSSTDTQYF.

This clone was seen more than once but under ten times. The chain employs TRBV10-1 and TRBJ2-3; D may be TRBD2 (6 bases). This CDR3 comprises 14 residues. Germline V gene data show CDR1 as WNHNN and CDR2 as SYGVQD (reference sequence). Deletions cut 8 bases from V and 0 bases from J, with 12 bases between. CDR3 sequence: CASARESSTDTQYF. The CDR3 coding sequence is TGCGCCAGCGCCCGGGAGAGTAGCACAGATACGCAGTATTTT.

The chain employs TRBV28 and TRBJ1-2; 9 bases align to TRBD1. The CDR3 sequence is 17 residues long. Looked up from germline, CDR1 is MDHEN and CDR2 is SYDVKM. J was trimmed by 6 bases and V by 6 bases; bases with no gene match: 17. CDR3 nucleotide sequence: TGTGCCAGCAGCCACCCCGCAGGGACAGGGATTTCGGATGGCTACACCTTC. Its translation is CASSHPAGTGISDGYTF.

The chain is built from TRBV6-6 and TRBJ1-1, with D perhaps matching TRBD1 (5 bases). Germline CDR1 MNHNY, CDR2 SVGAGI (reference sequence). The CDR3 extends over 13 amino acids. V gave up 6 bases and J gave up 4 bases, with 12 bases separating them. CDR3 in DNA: TGTGCCAGCAGCCCGGACACCACCACTGAAGCTTTCTTT. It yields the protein CASSPDTTTEAFF.

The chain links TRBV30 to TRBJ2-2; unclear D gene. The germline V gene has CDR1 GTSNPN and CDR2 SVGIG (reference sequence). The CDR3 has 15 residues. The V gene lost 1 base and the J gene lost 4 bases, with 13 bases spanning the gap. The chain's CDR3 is CAWSESRPATGELFF. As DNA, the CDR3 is TGTGCCTGGAGTGAAAGTCGGCCAGCCACCGGGGAGCTGTTTTTT.

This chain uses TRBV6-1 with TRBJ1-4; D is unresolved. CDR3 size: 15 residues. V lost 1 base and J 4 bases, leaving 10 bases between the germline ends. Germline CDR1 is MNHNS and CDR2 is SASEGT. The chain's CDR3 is CASSEVPRLNEKLFF. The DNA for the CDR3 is TGTGCCAGCAGTGAAGTTCCCAGGCTTAATGAAAAACTGTTTTTT.